This TCR beta chain emerged from a study of identical twins. Using its own MiXCR run on the 5' RACE reads, TCRdb lists one record per CDR3 protein. This table holds roughly 1.6 million distinct CDR3 sequences, less than 40% found once. This clonotype came up a few times. Sequencing was done on a sample of cord blood. The sequence came from a newborn girl in good health.

The CDR3 nucleotides read TGTGCCACCTTAAACCGGGACAGAAGCTACGAGCAGTACTTC. Translation: CATLNRDRSYEQYF. The V and J genes are TRBV28 and TRBJ2-7, with TRBD1 matching over 7 bases. The CDR3 is made up of 14 amino acids. The J segment lost 3 bases and the V segment lost 10 bases, leaving 12 bases of the junction unmatched. Germline CDR1 is MDHEN and CDR2 is SYDVKM.